Each of the 5 T cell receptor beta chains below was sequenced from the same sample in a study of blood T cell repertoires in COVID-19. Sequencing used immunoSEQ multiplex PCR; TCRdb keeps in-frame clones, though not all of them. The table has a few hundred thousand clones, 80% to 95% seen once. The sample taken for sequencing was PBMCs or T cells enriched from blood (not recorded which). These TCRs come from a woman aged 40 to 50 who had been exposed to COVID-19.

This clone came up once. The genes are TRBV6-1 and TRBJ1-6, with D maybe TRBD1 (6 bases). V dropped 1 base and J dropped 11 bases, with 15 bases sitting between them. The CDR3 totals 15 residues. The V gene's germline CDR1 is MNHNS and CDR2 SASEGT. The CDR3 loop is CASSEVGGEGAPLHF. As DNA, the CDR3 is TGTGCCAGCAGTGAAGTTGGGGGCGAAGGTGCACCCCTCCACTTT.

The V call is TRBV21-1, the J call TRBJ1-2. TRBV21-1 represents a pseudogene. CDR3 length: 13 amino acids. The CDR3 region is CASSKVGVWGYTF. The CDR3 nucleotides read TGTGCCAGCAGCAAAGTGGGAGTTTGGGGCTACACCTTC.

The chain uses TRBV2 and TRBJ1-5; 10 bases line up with TRBD1. The V gene's germline CDR1 is SNHLY and CDR2 FYNNEI. CDR3 length: 15 residues. J was trimmed by 7 bases and V by 6 bases; bases with no gene match: 9. The DNA of the CDR3 is TGTGCCAGCAGCCCCGGACAGGGGGGAGGACAGCCCCAGCATTTT. Its protein is CASSPGQGGGQPQHF.

This clone was found once. The gene calls are TRBV18 and TRBJ1-5; possible D gene TRBD1, 6 bases. Looked up from germline, CDR1 is KGHSH and CDR2 is LQKENI. V was clipped by 0 bases and J by 4 bases, with 10 bases between them. The CDR3 covers 15 residues. CDR3 region: CASSPPGQLNQPQHF. In DNA form, the CDR3 reads TGTGCCAGCTCACCACCTGGACAGCTAAATCAGCCCCAGCATTTT.

The chain is built from TRBV30 and TRBJ1-2; TRBD1 is a possible D gene (5 bases). Germline values: CDR1 GTSNPN, CDR2 SVGIG (reference sequence). V lost 4 bases and J 8 bases, leaving 14 bases between the germline ends. This CDR3 region has 12 residues. The CDR3 bases are TGTGCCTGGACTGCCGGGGCGGGGGGCTACACCTTC. This codes for CAWTAGAGGYTF.